This T cell receptor (beta chain) was captured by sequencing in a study of regulatory T cells in long-lasting Graves disease. Points from the study as a whole: Segments TRBV28, TRBJ1-2 and TRBJ2-5 showed preferential usage in persistent disease. New patients shared fewer public clonotypes (around 880) than persistent patients did (2,741).

The table lists this clonotype with many counts. Its matching antigen is unknown. Time point here: persistent/refractory GD, antithyroid drugs over 5 years with positive TRAb. PBMC-derived RNA was used for the TCR library. Patients all came to the study from an endocrinology department in Xi'an, China. Trimming stripped 8 bases from V and 7 bases from J, with 9 bases between. This CDR3 is 12 amino acids long. CDR1 and CDR2 (germline): MNHNS, SASEGT. For TCR beta, libraries came from iRepertoire HTBI primers and Arm-PCR of CDR3 regions. TCRdb fed the multiplex PCR reads into MiXCR, producing one record per CDR3 protein. The repertoire consists of roughly 300,000 distinct CDR3 sequences, with about 20% occurring once and the leading ten covering 25% to 35%.

The chain uses TRBV6-1 and TRBJ1-6; D might be TRBD1 (5 bases). The sequencing used peripheral blood mononuclear cells (PBMCs), collected when the disease was refractory, from a patient treated with antithyroid drugs. This clonotype was sampled from a female donor with Graves disease. CDR3 loop: CASWAGNSPLHF. The DNA of the CDR3 is TGTGCCAGCTGGGCAGGGAATTCACCCCTCCACTTT.